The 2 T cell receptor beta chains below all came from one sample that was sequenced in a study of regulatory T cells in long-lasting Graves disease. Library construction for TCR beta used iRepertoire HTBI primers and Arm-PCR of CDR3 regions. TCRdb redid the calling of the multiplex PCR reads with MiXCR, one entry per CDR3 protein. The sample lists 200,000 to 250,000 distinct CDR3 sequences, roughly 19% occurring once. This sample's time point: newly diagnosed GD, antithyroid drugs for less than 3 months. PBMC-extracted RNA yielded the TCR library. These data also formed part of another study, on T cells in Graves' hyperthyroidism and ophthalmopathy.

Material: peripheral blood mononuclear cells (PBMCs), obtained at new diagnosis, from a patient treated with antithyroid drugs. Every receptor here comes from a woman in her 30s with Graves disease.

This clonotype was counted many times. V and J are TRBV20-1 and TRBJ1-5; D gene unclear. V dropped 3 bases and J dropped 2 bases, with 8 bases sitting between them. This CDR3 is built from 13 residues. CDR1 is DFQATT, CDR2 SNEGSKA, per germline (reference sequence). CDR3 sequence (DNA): TGCAGTGCTAGCCGGGCAGGCAATCAGCCCCAGCATTTT. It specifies CSASRAGNQPQHF.

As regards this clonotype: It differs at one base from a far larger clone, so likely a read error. This chain's CDR3 is CASRLAGETQFF. The CDR3 nucleotides read TGTGCCAGCAGGCTAGCGGGAGAGACCCAGTTCTTC. This chain connects TRBV2 to TRBJ2-1, with TRBD2 identical over 10 bases. The germline CDR1 and CDR2 sequences are SNHLY and FYNNEI. V trimming: 6 bases; J trimming: 13 bases; junction bases outside the gene matches: 6. The CDR3 totals 12 residues.